This TCR beta chain was captured by sequencing in a study of T cell responses to AZD1222 COVID-19 vaccine. Study observations and caveats: Spike regions recognized by vaccine-associated CD4 TCRs spanned the protein, led by 160-218 and 743-854. When two AZD1222 doses had been given, Spike-specific TCR breadth and depth rose. Sampling captured repertoires only after the peak T cell response. Donors were mostly white British, more females; clonal diversity possibly underestimated.

The germline V and J ends were trimmed by 10 bases and 6 bases, with 15 bases remaining between them. Germline assignment: CDR1 SGHTA and CDR2 FQGNSA. The CDR3 is 13 amino acids. Comment on this clone: Its antigen remains unknown.

Profiled with immunoSEQ multiplex PCR; TCRdb holds only in-frame clones, not every one. The sample carries over 45,000 clones, 85% recorded once. The chain uses TRBV7-2 and TRBJ2-2; D uncertain. The TCR sequence derives from an adult in good health. This sample comprised peripheral blood, obtained on day 0 of MenACWY control vaccination. CDR3 sequence (DNA): TGTGCCACTAATGAGAACATCCCCGGGGAGCTGTTTTTT. Encoded protein: CATNENIPGELFF.